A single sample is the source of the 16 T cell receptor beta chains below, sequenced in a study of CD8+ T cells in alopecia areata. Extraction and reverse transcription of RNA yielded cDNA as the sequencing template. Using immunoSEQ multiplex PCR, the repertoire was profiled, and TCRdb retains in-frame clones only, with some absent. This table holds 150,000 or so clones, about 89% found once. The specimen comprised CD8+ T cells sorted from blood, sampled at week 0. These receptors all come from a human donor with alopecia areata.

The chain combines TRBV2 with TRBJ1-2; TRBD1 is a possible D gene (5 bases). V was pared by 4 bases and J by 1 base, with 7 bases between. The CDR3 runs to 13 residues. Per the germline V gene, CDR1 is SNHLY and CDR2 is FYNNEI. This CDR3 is CASSGRGNYGYTF. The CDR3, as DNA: TGTGCCAGCAGTGGTAGGGGTAACTATGGCTACACCTTC.

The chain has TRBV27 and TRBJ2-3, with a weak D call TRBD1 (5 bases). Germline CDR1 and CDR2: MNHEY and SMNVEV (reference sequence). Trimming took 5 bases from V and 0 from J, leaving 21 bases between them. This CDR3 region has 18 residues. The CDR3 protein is CASSAENGAILSTDTQYF. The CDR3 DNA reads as TGTGCCAGCAGTGCAGAGAATGGGGCGATTCTCAGCACAGATACGCAGTATTTT.

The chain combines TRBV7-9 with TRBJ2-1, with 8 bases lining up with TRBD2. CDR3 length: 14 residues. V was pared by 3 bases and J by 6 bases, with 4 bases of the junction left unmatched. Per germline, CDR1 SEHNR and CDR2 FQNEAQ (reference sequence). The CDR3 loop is CASSFLGTSNEQFF. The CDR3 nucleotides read TGTGCCAGCAGCTTTCTCGGGACTAGCAATGAGCAGTTCTTC.

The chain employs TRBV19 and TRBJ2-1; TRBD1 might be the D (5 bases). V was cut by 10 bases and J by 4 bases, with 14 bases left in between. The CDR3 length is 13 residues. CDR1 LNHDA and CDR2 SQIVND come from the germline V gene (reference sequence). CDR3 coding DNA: TGTGCCACCGGTTTAGGGGTTTACAATGAGCAGTTCTTC. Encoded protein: CATGLGVYNEQFF. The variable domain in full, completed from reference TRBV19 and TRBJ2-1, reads DGGITQSPKYLFRKEGQNVTLSCEQNLNHDAMYWYRQDPGQGLRLIYYSQIVNDFQKGDIAEGYSVSREKKESFPLTVTSAQKNPTAFYLCATGLGVYNEQFFGPGTRLTVL.

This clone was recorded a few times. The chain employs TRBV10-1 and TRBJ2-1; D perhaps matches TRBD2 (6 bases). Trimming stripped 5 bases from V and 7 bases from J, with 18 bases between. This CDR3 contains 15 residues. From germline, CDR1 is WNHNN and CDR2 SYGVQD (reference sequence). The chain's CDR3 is CASSRDLSSLNEQFF. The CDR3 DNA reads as TGCGCCAGCAGTAGGGACTTATCCTCCTTAAATGAGCAGTTCTTC.

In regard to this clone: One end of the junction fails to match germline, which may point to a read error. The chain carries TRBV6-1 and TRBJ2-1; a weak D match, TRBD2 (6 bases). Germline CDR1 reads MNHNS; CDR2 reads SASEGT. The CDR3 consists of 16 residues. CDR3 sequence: CTSSERRGISYNEQFF. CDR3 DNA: TGTACCAGCAGTGAACGTCGGGGGATCTCCTACAATGAGCAGTTCTTC.

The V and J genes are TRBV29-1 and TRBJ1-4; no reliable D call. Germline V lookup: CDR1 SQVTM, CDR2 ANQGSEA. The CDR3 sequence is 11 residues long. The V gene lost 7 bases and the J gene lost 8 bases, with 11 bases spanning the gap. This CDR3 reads CSATTDEKLFF. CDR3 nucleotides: TGCAGCGCCACAACAGACGAAAAACTGTTTTTT.

This CDR3 is CASSHPATGMNTGELFF. In DNA form, the CDR3 reads TGCGCCAGCAGCCACCCAGCGACAGGAATGAACACCGGGGAGCTGTTTTTT. The rearrangement uses TRBV4-1 and TRBJ2-2; D possibly corresponds to TRBD1 (6 bases). This CDR3 contains 17 residues. With 3 bases removed from V and 1 base from J, the gap between germline ends came to 15 bases. The V gene's germline CDR1 is MGHRA and CDR2 YSYEKL.

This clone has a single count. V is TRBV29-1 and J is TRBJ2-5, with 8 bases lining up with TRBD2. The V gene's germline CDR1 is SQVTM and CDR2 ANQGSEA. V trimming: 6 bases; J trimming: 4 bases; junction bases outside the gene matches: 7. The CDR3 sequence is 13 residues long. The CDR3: CSVERTSTETQYF. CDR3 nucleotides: TGCAGCGTAGAGAGGACTAGCACAGAGACCCAGTACTTC.

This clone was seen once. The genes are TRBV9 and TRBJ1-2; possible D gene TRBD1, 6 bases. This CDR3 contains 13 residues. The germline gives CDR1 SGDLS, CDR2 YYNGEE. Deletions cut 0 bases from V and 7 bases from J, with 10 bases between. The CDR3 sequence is CASSVGGPSGYTF. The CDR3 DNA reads TGTGCCAGCAGCGTAGGGGGGCCTAGTGGCTACACCTTC.

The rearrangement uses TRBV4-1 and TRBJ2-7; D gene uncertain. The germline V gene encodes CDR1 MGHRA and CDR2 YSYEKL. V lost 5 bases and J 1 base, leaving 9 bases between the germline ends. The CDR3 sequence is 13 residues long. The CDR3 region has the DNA TGCGCCAGCAGCGGTGGACGGTCCTACGAGCAGTACTTC. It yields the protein CASSGGRSYEQYF.

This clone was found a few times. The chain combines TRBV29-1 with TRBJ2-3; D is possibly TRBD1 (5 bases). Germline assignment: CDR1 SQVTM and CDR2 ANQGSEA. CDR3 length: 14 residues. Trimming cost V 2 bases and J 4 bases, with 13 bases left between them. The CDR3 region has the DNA TGCAGCGTTGAATTTGGGGCAAGGGCAGATACGCAGTATTTT. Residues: CSVEFGARADTQYF.

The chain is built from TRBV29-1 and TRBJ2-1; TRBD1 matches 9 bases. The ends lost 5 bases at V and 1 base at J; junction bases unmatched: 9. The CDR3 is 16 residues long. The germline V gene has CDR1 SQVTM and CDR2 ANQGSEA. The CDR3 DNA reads TGCAGCGTTATCCAGGGACAGGGAGGGTCCTACAATGAGCAGTTCTTC. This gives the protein CSVIQGQGGSYNEQFF.

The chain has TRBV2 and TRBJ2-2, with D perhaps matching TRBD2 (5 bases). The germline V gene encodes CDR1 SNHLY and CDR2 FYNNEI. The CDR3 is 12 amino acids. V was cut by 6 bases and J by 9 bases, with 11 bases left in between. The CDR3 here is CASRFSGRELFF. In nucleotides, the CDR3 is TGTGCCAGCAGGTTCAGCGGCCGGGAGCTGTTTTTT.

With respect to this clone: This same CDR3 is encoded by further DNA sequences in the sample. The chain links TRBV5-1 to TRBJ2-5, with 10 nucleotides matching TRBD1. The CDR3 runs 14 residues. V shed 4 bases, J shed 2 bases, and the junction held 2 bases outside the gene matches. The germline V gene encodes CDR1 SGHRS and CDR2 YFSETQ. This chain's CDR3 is CASSLGQGQETQYF. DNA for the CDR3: TGCGCCAGCAGCCTGGGACAGGGGCAAGAGACCCAGTACTTC.

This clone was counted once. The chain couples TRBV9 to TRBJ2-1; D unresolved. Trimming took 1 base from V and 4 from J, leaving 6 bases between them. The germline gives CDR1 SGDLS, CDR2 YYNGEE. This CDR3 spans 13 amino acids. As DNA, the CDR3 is TGTGCCAGCAGCGTACCGCCTTACAATGAGCAGTTCTTC. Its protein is CASSVPPYNEQFF.